A selection of T cell receptor beta chains follows, all from one sample in a study of T cell repertoires in cytomegalovirus infection. TCRdb processed the reads anew with MiXCR; each CDR3 protein has one entry. The sample carries 200,000 to 300,000 distinct CDR3 sequences, roughly 12% recorded once. Sequencing was performed on PBMCs. Receptors originate from a human donor in good health (CMV status not recorded). Some clones in this sample may be carry-over from other donors' samples. Each CDR3 is given with its conserved first and last residue. The order of the fields is V gene, D gene, CDR3 protein. D genes are given only for firm matches.

>TRBV29-1|TRBD1
CSVGQGHDTEAFF
>TRBV12-3/TRBV12-4|TRBD2
CASSPLAGGPPDTQYF
>TRBV7-8|NA
CASSSWDTEAFF
>TRBV19|NA
CASSKSTASSGNTIYF
>TRBV27|TRBD1
CASSDAGGGGNQPQHF
>TRBV19|NA
CASKGGRTAYTGELFF
>TRBV19|TRBD1
CASSPEGATGGKGTNVLTF
>TRBV7-2|NA
CASSLARESEQYF
>TRBV7-2|TRBD1
CASSLAGQGARGEQFF
>TRBV7-2|NA
CASSLAAGLYNEQFF
>TRBV12-3/TRBV12-4|NA
CASSSSGQLTGELFF
>TRBV20-1|NA
CSARFDQGFVNIQYF
>TRBV15|TRBD1
CATSGWTGGDRTSPLHF
>TRBV7-8|NA
CASSLVPGVDEKLFF
>TRBV7-9|NA
CASSPWGGHETQYF
>TRBV6-5|TRBD2
CASSLGLAVKETQYF
>TRBV4-3|NA
CASSQELGNYGYTF
>TRBV19|NA
CASSPRERADTQYF
>TRBV20-1|NA
CSANTLHHEQFF
>TRBV7-2|NA
CASSFSQGEKLFF
>TRBV29-1|NA
CSVGTLDTQYF
>TRBV20-1|NA
CSATPPGAFIEGQYF
>TRBV12-3/TRBV12-4|NA
CASSLGSGRGNHEQYF
>TRBV7-8|TRBD2
CASSLVEREGVGQYF
>TRBV7-6|NA
CASSLGDGSNSPLHF
>TRBV14|TRBD1
CASSPTGLGEQYF
>TRBV5-1|NA
CASSLWGNYEQYF
>TRBV7-2|NA
CASSPNGGGNEKLFF
>TRBV7-2|NA
CASSFRVGTPKGNEQFF
>TRBV12-3/TRBV12-4|TRBD2
CASSLQGLVGGELFF
>TRBV10-3|TRBD1
CAISGYPGQGETEAFF
>TRBV4-3|NA
CASSQEGGNYNEQFF
>TRBV20-1|NA
CSARPPERNTIYF
>TRBV7-9|NA
CAGTGTRATDTQYF
>TRBV5-1|TRBD2
CASSTSGTSGGADTQYF
>TRBV7-9|TRBD2
CASSSTSGGGYEQYF
>TRBV7-2|TRBD1
CASSLTGTESTDTQYF
>TRBV6-2/TRBV6-3|NA
CASSYTPGTEAFF
>TRBV20-1|TRBD1
CSAAQGMNTEAFF
>TRBV20-1|NA
CSARDEQKPDTQYF
>TRBV5-3|NA
CASSFSRSRETQCF
>TRBV7-2|TRBD2
CASSLVRDYTDTQYF
>TRBV10-3|TRBD1
CAISESRDREQFF
>TRBV5-5|NA
CASSFGTAYSNQPQHF
>TRBV5-4|NA
CASSLEGTRLHF
>TRBV14|NA
CASSQGPGAPYNEQFF
>TRBV12-3/TRBV12-4|NA
CASSLNRVPSQF
>TRBV29-1|NA
CSVEEVSPDTQYF